Sequencing of this TCR beta chain was carried out in a study of siplizumab effects on memory and regulatory T cells. The CDR3 contains 15 residues. The germline CDR1 and CDR2 sequences are MNHNY and SVGAGI (reference sequence). The trim removed 5 bases at V and 7 bases at J, leaving 9 bases unmatched. Of note for this clone: What it recognizes is unknown.

Study-wide results and limits: Apparently key alloresponse contributors, naive T cells also seemed more diverse than memory cells. Mapping to unstimulated subsets was achieved for only a minor fraction of alloreactive clones. Proliferating Tregs from siplizumab cultures lacked functional confirmation of suppression.

Profiled with immunoSEQ multiplex PCR; TCRdb holds only in-frame clones, not every one. The table has about 120,000 clones, roughly 94% seen once. Sequenced sample: non-Treg CD4+ T cells sorted from blood. The TCR comes from a human donor in good health. V usage is TRBV6-6 and J usage is TRBJ1-4; 8 nucleotides match TRBD1. The CDR3 sequence: CASSKPGGAGEKLFF. CDR3 DNA sequence: TGTGCCAGCAGTAAACCAGGGGGCGCAGGTGAAAAACTGTTTTTT.